The subject of this entry is one T cell receptor beta chain. The antigen is not known. This sample was included in a study of human T cells and chemical hapten exposure. Study observations and caveats: Controls formed significantly fewer large CDR3 similarity clusters than expanded TCRs did. The study found that DPC sensitization did not change TCRs above 1 in 1000 frequency.

V lost 0 bases, J lost 8 bases, and 10 bases lay in between. Germline values: CDR1 DFQATT, CDR2 SNEGSKA (reference sequence). The CDR3 loop spans 13 amino acids. TCRdb re-analysed the RACE reads in MiXCR, keeping a single row per CDR3 protein. The sample contains 100,000 to 150,000 distinct CDR3 sequences, 13% of which appear only once. Time point of the sample: pre-sensitization, week 0. Treatment meaning: therapeutic diphenylcyclopropenone sensitization with weekly scalp DPC. The clonotype was recovered from a woman aged 18-29 years with alopecia areata. Some clones in this sample may be carry-over from other donors' samples. V gene TRBV20-1 combines with J gene TRBJ2-2, with D tentatively TRBD1 or TRBD2 (5 bases each). The sequenced sample was whole blood, obtained in connection with sensitization to the hapten diphenylcyclopropenone (DPC). The DNA of the CDR3 is TGCAGTGCTAGAGATGTGGGGGTAGGGGAGCTGTTTTTT. Its translation: CSARDVGVGELFF.